A single sample gave rise to the 13 T cell receptor beta chains below, sequenced in a study of blood T cell repertoires in COVID-19. Assay: immunoSEQ multiplex PCR; the TCRdb copy retains only in-frame clones and omits some. Of about 480,000 clones detected, about 91% appear once; the ten largest clones hold roughly an eighth. Sequenced input: peripheral blood. These receptors were taken from a woman between 50 and 59 years old with COVID-19, enrolled during active disease.

The J gene is TRBJ2-5, the V gene TRBV28; the D gene is possibly TRBD1 (5 bases). Trimming removed 8 bases from V and 5 bases from J, with 15 bases in between. This CDR3 comprises 13 residues. Germline V gives CDR1 MDHEN, CDR2 SYDVKM. CDR3 protein: CASSRPGLETQYF. The CDR3 DNA sequence: TGTGCCAGCTCCCGTCCAGGGTTGGAGACCCAGTACTTC.

This sequence joins TRBV19 and TRBJ2-5; D call uncertain. V lost 5 bases and J 5 bases, leaving 12 bases between the germline ends. There are 13 residues in the CDR3. The germline CDR1 and CDR2 sequences are LNHDA and SQIVND (reference sequence). The CDR3 bases are TGTGCCAGTAGTCCGCTGGGCCGGGAGACCCAGTACTTC. Residues: CASSPLGRETQYF.

For the CDR3, the DNA is TGTGCCAGCAGTCTAGGGGGGGGAATTATTGGAAACACCATATATTTT. Encoded protein: CASSLGGGIIGNTIYF. This sequence joins TRBV28 and TRBJ1-3; TRBD1 might be the D (6 bases). The CDR3 runs to 16 residues. V shed 5 bases and J shed 3 bases, with 17 bases lying between them. Germline CDR1 and CDR2: MDHEN and SYDVKM.

V is TRBV5-1 and J is TRBJ2-3; D may be TRBD2 (5 bases). The CDR3 is made up of 14 amino acids. Trimming pared 1 base from V and 4 bases from J, leaving 10 bases between. Germline V gene data show CDR1 as SGHRS and CDR2 as YFSETQ. CDR3 in amino acids: CASSLTQLADTQYF. As DNA, the CDR3 is TGCGCCAGCAGCTTGACCCAACTAGCAGATACGCAGTATTTT.

This chain joins TRBV4-1 and TRBJ1-2, with 7 bases matching TRBD1. CDR3 length equals 16 residues. J lost 9 bases, V lost 1 base, and 14 bases had no gene match. Germline V gives CDR1 MGHRA, CDR2 YSYEKL. In DNA form, the CDR3 reads TGCGCCAGCAGCCAAGTCCGCACAGGGGATGGCGGGCGCTACACCTTC. Translation: CASSQVRTGDGGRYTF.

This sequence joins TRBV2 and TRBJ2-3; TRBD2 matches at 7 bases. Germline CDR1 and CDR2: SNHLY and FYNNEI. V dropped 6 bases and J dropped 1; count of bases not matched to a gene: 16. The length of the CDR3 is 18 residues. The DNA of the CDR3 is TGTGCCAGCAGAGAAACTCTAGCGGCCCCGATCGGCACAGATACGCAGTATTTT. This gives the protein CASRETLAAPIGTDTQYF.

The V gene is TRBV18, the J gene TRBJ2-2; D gene uncertain. Germline V gene sequence: CDR1 KGHSH, CDR2 LQKENI. The CDR3 has 13 amino acids. Trimming pared 0 bases from V and 4 bases from J, leaving 3 bases between. CDR3 sequence (DNA): TGTGCCAGCTCACCACCCCTCACCGGGGAGCTGTTTTTT. Its translation is CASSPPLTGELFF.

The rearrangement links TRBV9 to TRBJ2-3; 13 bases align to TRBD2. The germline CDR1 and CDR2 sequences are SGDLS and YYNGEE. J was trimmed by 0 bases and V by 2 bases; bases with no gene match: 3. This CDR3 region has 17 residues. CDR3 protein: CASSVGLAGESTDTQYF. CDR3 sequence (DNA): TGTGCCAGCAGCGTCGGACTAGCGGGGGAGAGCACAGATACGCAGTATTTT.

The chain couples TRBV28 to TRBJ1-5, with D unresolved. Trimming removed 2 bases from V and 8 bases from J, with 7 bases in between. Germline values: CDR1 MDHEN, CDR2 SYDVKM. CDR3 size: 12 residues. CDR3 amino acids: CASSLALEPQHF. The CDR3 DNA is TGTGCCAGCAGTTTAGCGTTGGAGCCCCAGCATTTT.

This clone was seen a few times. This chain links TRBV15 with TRBJ1-2; TRBD1 agrees at 9 bases. The CDR3 is 15 residues long. Germline CDR1 reads LNHNV; CDR2 reads YYDKDF (reference sequence). Trimming removed 0 bases from V and 8 bases from J; junction bases left unmatched: 7. This CDR3 is CATSRDRTGAEGYTF. In DNA form, the CDR3 reads TGTGCCACCAGCAGAGATAGGACAGGGGCGGAAGGCTACACCTTC.

This clone was recorded many times. The chain carries TRBV19 and TRBJ1-6; tentative D call: TRBD1 (6 bases). V shed 7 bases and J shed 5 bases, with 15 bases lying between them. CDR3 length: 15 amino acids. CDR1 is LNHDA and CDR2 is SQIVND in the germline V gene (reference sequence). DNA for the CDR3: TGTGCCAGTAAGGGGGATTGGCAGGATAATTCACCCCTCCACTTT. This gives the protein CASKGDWQDNSPLHF.

The rearrangement links TRBV6-2 or TRBV6-3 to TRBJ1-2; D gene uncertain. Germline V CDR1 and CDR2: MNHEY, SVGEGT. V gave up 2 bases and J gave up 6 bases, with 10 bases separating them. This CDR3 region has 13 residues. The CDR3 loop is CASSYGRQDGYTF. CDR3 DNA sequence: TGTGCCAGCAGTTACGGGCGACAAGATGGCTACACCTTC.

V and J are TRBV10-1 and TRBJ2-1; 10 nucleotides align to TRBD1. The junction had 3 bases not matched to a gene; V was cut back by 0 bases and J by 7 bases. The CDR3 totals 15 residues. CDR1 is WNHNN, CDR2 SYGVQD, per germline (reference sequence). The CDR3 DNA reads TGCGCCAGCAGTGAGTCGGGGACAGGGGCAAATGAGCAGTTCTTC. It encodes CASSESGTGANEQFF.